This TCR beta chain originates from a study of spatial heterogeneity in lung cancer. Broader study findings: Counts of expanded intratumoral alpha and beta TCRs tracked tumor mutation counts.

Documented time point: sample taken at primary tumor resection. Unsorted whole RNA samples from tumor, nontumor lung or frozen PBMC were sequenced. One entry per CDR3 protein results from TCRdb running MiXCR on the 5' RACE reads. Of approximately 9,500 distinct CDR3 sequences listed, more than 10% are singletons. This clonotype was counted ten times or more. Its cognate antigen is unknown. This specimen consisted of lung tumor tissue, obtained at surgery. The clonotype was recovered from a male donor with early-stage non-small cell lung cancer.

CDR3 sequence reads: CASSLAAGGEKLFF. CDR3 nucleotide sequence: TGTGCCAGCAGCTTAGCGGCAGGCGGCGAAAAACTGTTTTTT. V usage is TRBV7-2 and J usage is TRBJ1-4; D uncertain. V was pared by 0 bases and J by 8 bases, with 10 bases between. The length of the CDR3 is 14 residues. Germline CDR1 and CDR2: SGHTA and FQGNSA.